This T cell receptor (beta chain) was sequenced during a study of CD8+ T cells in alopecia areata. Study summary: Twice daily, treated patients received 5 to 10 mg of oral tofacitinib.

In germline, CDR1 is SNHLY, CDR2 FYNNEI. This CDR3 region has 15 residues. The V and J ends lost 3 bases and 1 base respectively, with 10 bases between them. Sequencing used cDNA as its template, made by extracting RNA and reverse transcribing it. The table came from immunoSEQ multiplex PCR; TCRdb's copy has only in-frame clones and leaves some out. This sample has about 180,000 clones, with 58% found just once. This sample's treatment: oral pan-JAK inhibitor, 5-10 mg twice daily. Specimen: CD4+ T cells sorted from blood, collected between weeks 55 and 70, from a patient treated with tofacitinib. The genes are TRBV2 and TRBJ2-1; the D gene is possibly TRBD2 (5 bases). The TCR sequence derives from a human donor with alopecia areata. CDR3 DNA sequence: TGTGCCAGCAGTGAGACTATCGGGTCCTACAATGAGCAGTTCTTC. It encodes CASSETIGSYNEQFF.